A selection of T cell receptor beta chains follows, all from one sample in a study of T cells in Graves' hyperthyroidism and ophthalmopathy. TCRdb itself ran the multiplex PCR reads through MiXCR, one entry per CDR3 protein. The table has 480,000 or so distinct CDR3 sequences, approximately 14% seen once. Material: blood. These receptors were collected from a woman aged 18-30 years with Graves' hyperthyroidism. Each CDR3 is given without its conserved first and last residue.

V gene,CDR3 protein
TRBV19,ASSIRPREGNQPQH
TRBV10-3,ATAPGHGANVLT
TRBV12-3/TRBV12-4,ASSLIRETQY
TRBV29-1,SVEDLGHTEAF
TRBV2,ASRQGLNYGYT
TRBV29-1,SVRTGTDNQPQH
TRBV6-1,ASVGISGNTIY
TRBV7-8,ASNYSGKETQY
TRBV6-1,ASSASSANLADTQY
TRBV27,ASSLVVGAQETQY
TRBV7-9,ASSPLAGPAYNEQF
TRBV6-1,ASSPRTEVNTEAF
TRBV7-3,ASSLASQETQY
TRBV2,ASIGTGLLGTEAF
TRBV18,ASSRDRNEKLF
TRBV4-1,ASSQSQAGFGNEQF
TRBV19,ASSPYSGRPYEQY
TRBV6-2/TRBV6-3,ASSYWENAGANVLT
TRBV7-9,AVGTGSTDTQY
TRBV3-1,ASTRRDGQETQY
TRBV27,ASTPGRGSGNEQY
TRBV11-3,ASSLSDRGLTEAF
TRBV4-1,ASSLPDREETQY
TRBV6-2/TRBV6-3,ASSPGTSDYNEQF
TRBV9,ASSTPTNEKLF
TRBV27,ASSLITENSPLH
TRBV5-1,ASSPGQGVFEQF
TRBV20-1,SARGSNEQY
TRBV3-1,ASSQDHPRPNEQF
TRBV9,ASSPTGDYGYT
TRBV30,AWSARTGFQPQH
TRBV30,AWRGADYGYT
TRBV24-1,ATAKTGTGGPDTQY
TRBV15,ATSRVGTGTDTQY
TRBV2,ATTLKGVTNEQF
TRBV7-2,ASSLRDKNYGYT
TRBV3-1,ASSSVPGQGASGNTIY
TRBV3-1,ASSQGAESQETQY
TRBV3-1,ASSQGEISNQPQH
TRBV28,ASSLGTSGSPSY
TRBV18,ASSPDREYGYT
TRBV27,ANRYRGPGDTQY
TRBV14,ASSQVGWTTEAF
TRBV7-6,ASSFPANEQF
TRBV24-1,APAGLLDGYT
TRBV6-1,ASSRGGGNIQY
TRBV28,ASSMSGNGGNEQF
TRBV27,ASRIAGGKETQY
TRBV12-3/TRBV12-4,ASSFTGTYEQY
TRBV4-1,ASSQDAEGAITGELF
TRBV7-3,ASSPSAGAGETQY
TRBV6-2/TRBV6-3,ASSSIQGTGNQPQH
TRBV19,ASSRELGTSGMGETQY
TRBV7-3,ASSASGSSTDTQY
TRBV2,ASLGGNTEAF